The clone carrying this TCR beta chain was seen a few times. What it recognizes is unknown. This entry comes from a study of T-cell reconstitution after alpha-beta-depleted transplantation in children. The study's findings and limits: Surviving recipient T cells and thymic progenitors underlay high day-60 TCRbeta diversity in some patients. Expanded graft clones, several hundred of them, were reportedly the source of alpha-beta T cells about two months after transplant.

Trimming removed 6 bases from V and 6 bases from J; junction bases left unmatched: 11. The CDR3 consists of 16 residues. Germline-derived CDR1 and CDR2 are SGHTA and FQGNSA. Preparing the TCRbeta library involved the use of unique molecular identifiers. Via MiXCR, TCRdb re-called the PCR reads, giving one row per CDR3 protein. In the table there are a few hundred thousand distinct CDR3 sequences, around 7% of which are singletons. This sequence joins TRBV7-2 and TRBJ2-1, with 10 bases fitting TRBD1. This sample comprised PBMCs, obtained before TCRalphabeta/CD19-depleted stem cell transplant. The source is a boy younger than 10 with acute lymphoblastic leukemia, due to receive a stem cell transplant. In DNA, the CDR3 is TGTGCCAGCAGTCGCCAACCGGGACAGGGGTTCAATGAGCAGTTCTTC. Translated, it gives CASSRQPGQGFNEQFF.